Following are 11 T cell receptor beta chains from one sample sequenced in a study of T-cell memory formation after mild COVID-19. TCRdb analysed the 5' RACE reads with MiXCR anew, one entry per CDR3 protein. This sample yields around 340,000 distinct CDR3 sequences, of which more than 15% are seen a single time; more than 20% belongs to the top ten. The material sequenced was PBMCs or a T cell subset sorted from them (not recorded which). Source of these receptors: a man aged 18 to 29 who had mild COVID-19 (a few samples of this study predate the infection). Cell type and time point are not known.

The CDR3 DNA reads as TGTGCCAGCAGCCCGGGACTAGCGGGGGCCGCTAGCACAGATACGCAGTATTTT. This gives the protein CASSPGLAGAASTDTQYF. V and J are TRBV5-4 and TRBJ2-3; TRBD2 agrees at 14 bases. Germline values: CDR1 SGHNT, CDR2 YYREEE (reference sequence). The CDR3 covers 18 residues. With V trimmed by 4 bases and J by 0 bases, 7 bases remained unmatched.

This chain uses TRBV5-4 with TRBJ2-3; D is undetermined. Trimming cost V 2 bases and J 0 bases, with 10 bases left between them. Germline lookup yields CDR1 SGHNT and CDR2 YYREEE (reference sequence). The CDR3 loop spans 15 amino acids. This CDR3 is CASSFPGVSTDTQYF. As DNA, the CDR3 is TGTGCCAGCAGCTTTCCTGGGGTTAGCACAGATACGCAGTATTTT. The variable domain in full, completed from reference TRBV5-4 and TRBJ2-3, reads ETGVTQSPTHLIKTRGQQVTLRCSSQSGHNTVSWYQQALGQGPQFIFQYYREEENGRGNFPPRFSGLQFPNYSSELNVNALELDDSALYLCASSFPGVSTDTQYFGPGTRLTVL.

The V and J genes are TRBV15 and TRBJ1-5; 8 bases are a match to TRBD1. The germline V gene encodes CDR1 LNHNV and CDR2 YYDKDF (reference sequence). V was clipped by 1 base and J by 3 bases; unmatched bases: 8. This CDR3 has 17 amino acids. Here the CDR3 DNA reads TGTGCCACCAGCAGAGTACCCCCGACAGGGGACAATCAGCCCCAGCATTTT. Encoded protein: CATSRVPPTGDNQPQHF.

This clonotype occurred a few times. The chain uses TRBV2 and TRBJ2-1, with D possibly TRBD1 on 6 matching bases. The CDR3 extends over 12 amino acids. The V end lost 5 bases, the J end lost 13 bases, and 15 bases lay between the germline ends. Germline-derived CDR1 and CDR2 are SNHLY and FYNNEI. DNA for the CDR3: TGTGCCAGCAGTAAAACAGGGCGAGAACAGTTCTTC. It is translated as CASSKTGREQFF.

This clonotype was picked up many times. This CDR3 reads CASSFNTDGSPLHF. The CDR3 nucleotides read TGTGCCAGCAGCTTCAATACCGACGGTTCACCCCTCCACTTT. This chain uses TRBV7-9 with TRBJ1-6; D is unresolved. Trimming cost V 3 bases and J 9 bases, with 12 bases left between them. The CDR3 length is 14 residues. Per germline, CDR1 SEHNR and CDR2 FQNEAQ (reference sequence).

In this sample, this clonotype turned up many times. This chain joins TRBV11-2 and TRBJ2-6; weak D call: TRBD1 (5 bases). The length of the CDR3 is 15 residues. The V and J ends lost 4 bases and 4 bases respectively, with 11 bases between them. CDR1 SGHAT and CDR2 FQNNGV come from the germline V gene. CDR3 sequence (DNA): TGTGCCAGCAGCTCCCAGGGTAGCGGGGCCAACGTCCTGACTTTC. Residues: CASSSQGSGANVLTF.

This clonotype occurred many times. This sequence joins TRBV5-1 and TRBJ2-1; the D gene is possibly TRBD1 (5 bases). V was pared by 5 bases and J by 8 bases, with 11 bases between. CDR3 length: 12 amino acids. Germline CDR1 and CDR2: SGHRS and YFSETQ. CDR3 protein: CASSLGVYEQFF. CDR3 DNA: TGCGCCAGCAGTTTAGGGGTCTATGAGCAGTTCTTC.

The count of this clonotype is one. The chain employs TRBV30 and TRBJ1-2; D gene uncertain. V was shortened by 7 bases and J by 8 bases, with 14 bases between the two germline ends. Per the germline V gene, CDR1 is GTSNPN and CDR2 is SVGIG (reference sequence). The length of the CDR3 is 11 residues. The CDR3 spells CASTERLGYTF. The CDR3 nucleotides are TGTGCCTCCACTGAGAGGTTGGGCTACACCTTC.

This clonotype has more than one count but fewer than ten. V and J are TRBV5-6 and TRBJ2-5; 9 bases align to TRBD2. The junction had 10 bases not matched to a gene; V was cut back by 4 bases and J by 0 bases. Germline-derived CDR1 and CDR2 are SGHDT and YYEEEE. The CDR3 runs to 17 residues. CDR3 in amino acids: CASSDLTSGEYQETQYF. In DNA, the CDR3 is TGTGCCAGCAGCGACTTGACTAGCGGAGAGTACCAAGAGACCCAGTACTTC.

The chain uses TRBV27 and TRBJ1-2; 10 nucleotides align to TRBD1. CDR1 and CDR2 from the germline V gene are MNHEY and SMNVEV (reference sequence). V trimming: 5 bases; J trimming: 8 bases; junction bases outside the gene matches: 8. This CDR3 is built from 14 residues. CDR3 sequence reads: CASSRRQGAWGYTF. The CDR3 DNA follows: TGTGCCAGCAGTCGGAGACAGGGGGCGTGGGGCTACACCTTC.

The chain uses TRBV15 and TRBJ2-7, with D possibly TRBD2 on 7 matching bases. This CDR3 region has 14 residues. CDR1 and CDR2 (germline): LNHNV, YYDKDF (reference sequence). Trimming removed 0 bases at V and 5 bases at J, with 11 bases between. The CDR3 here is CATSRDGGADEQYV. In DNA form, the CDR3 reads TGTGCCACCAGCAGAGATGGGGGGGCTGACGAGCAGTACGTC.